This T cell receptor beta chain was sequenced during a study of T cell changes during pregnancy in multiple sclerosis (dated by TCRdb to about 2019). Context from the whole study: Changes in the T cell repertoire over the course of pregnancy were examined in this study in women with multiple sclerosis.

To prepare the library, the immunoSEQ multiplex PCR assay was applied. TCRdb re-hosts the immuneACCESS table, in-frame sequences only. Its copies lack some clones; in the studies checked, an unresolved V gene accounts for under half of them, and the cause for the rest is not known. The sample includes some 28,000 clones, with 90% to 95% observed a single time. The ten largest clones represent 0.4% to 0.55% of the sample. With respect to this clone: Its antigen remains unidentified. The record has no base qualities; no much larger clone is one base away.

CDR3 length: 14 amino acids, cysteine to phenylalanine. Only the CDR3 region is kept as DNA, spanning 42 bases read in frame from base 1. CDR1 and CDR2, per the germline V gene (reference sequence), are GTSNPN and SVGIG. After removal of 5 bases from V and 5 bases from J, the junction retains 6 bases not matched to a gene. This TCR came from a female donor with multiple sclerosis, enrolled in a pregnancy study. Sequences were derived from CD4+ T cells from peripheral blood mononuclear cells, sampled after pregnancy. Rearrangement joined TRBV30 to TRBJ2-2, with 9 central nucleotides matching TRBD1. The DNA reads TGTGCCTGGGGGGGACAGGGTAGAACCGGGGAGCTGTTTTTT. Translated, it gives CAWGGQGRTGELFF.